One and the same sample provided the 11 T cell receptor beta chains below, sequenced in a study of blood T cell repertoires in COVID-19. The method was immunoSEQ multiplex PCR; TCRdb's version includes in-frame clones alone and lacks a portion of them. The sample contains about 170,000 clones, 88% of which appear only once. The sample comprised peripheral blood. The receptors were sampled from a middle-aged man who had recovered from COVID-19.

The V and J genes are TRBV7-8 and TRBJ1-5; no clear D gene. Germline CDR1 is SGHVS and CDR2 is FQNEAQ. The CDR3 is 17 amino acids. V lost 5 bases, J lost 7 bases, and 24 bases lay in between. Here the CDR3 DNA reads TGTGCCAGCAGCCCAGAGGGTCGGGCCGCGGGTAGGCAGCCCCAGCATTTT. Protein sequence: CASSPEGRAAGRQPQHF.

This rearrangement joins TRBV6-1 to TRBJ1-2, with D hard to call. V was shortened by 1 base and J by 7 bases, with 7 bases between the two germline ends. The CDR3 loop spans 12 amino acids. CDR1 and CDR2 from the germline V gene are MNHNS and SASEGT. CDR3 nucleotides: TGTGCCAGCAGTGAAGGGGGAGCTGGCTACACCTTC. This encodes CASSEGGAGYTF.

The chain links TRBV9 to TRBJ2-1, with 11 nucleotides matching TRBD1. The CDR3 loop spans 15 amino acids. Germline lookup yields CDR1 SGDLS and CDR2 YYNGEE. Trimming took 4 bases from V and 7 from J; bases not matched to a gene: 7. The CDR3 bases are TGTGCCAGCAGCACCCGGGGACAGGGGGGGAATGAGCAGTTCTTC. Translating it yields CASSTRGQGGNEQFF.

This chain joins TRBV18 and TRBJ1-3, with 8 positions matching TRBD1. The CDR3 extends over 15 amino acids. Looked up from germline, CDR1 is KGHSH and CDR2 is LQKENI. The V and J ends lost 1 base and 2 bases, in that order; junction bases with no gene match: 1. CDR3 nucleotide sequence: TGTGCCAGCTCACCACAGGACAGGGCTGGAAACACCATATATTTT. Encoded protein: CASSPQDRAGNTIYF.

The chain couples TRBV9 to TRBJ1-6, with TRBD1 matching 7 bases. The V gene end was trimmed by 3 bases and the J gene end by 0 bases; junction bases not matched to a gene: 6. Per germline, CDR1 SGDLS and CDR2 YYNGEE. The CDR3 extends over 17 amino acids. CDR3 coding DNA: TGTGCCAGCAGCGCCAACCGGGACAGCTCCTATAATTCACCCCTCCACTTT. This encodes CASSANRDSSYNSPLHF. Together with reference TRBV9 and TRBJ1-6, the CDR3 gives the full variable domain: DSGVTQTPKHLITATGQRVTLRCSPRSGDLSVYWYQQSLDQGLQFLIQYYNGEERAKGNILERFSAQQFPDLHSELNLSSLELGDSALYFCASSANRDSSYNSPLHFGNGTRLTVT.

This chain connects TRBV3-1 (or the pseudogene TRBV3-2) to TRBJ2-7, with D possibly matching TRBD2 (6 bases). There are 11 residues in the CDR3. Trimming shortened V by 9 bases and J by 6 bases, and 12 bases separated the two germline ends. In germline, CDR1 is LGHDT, CDR2 YNNKEL (reference sequence). Here the CDR3 DNA reads TGTGCCAGTGGGGCGGGGATCGAGCAGTACTTC. Amino acids: CASGAGIEQYF.

The chain couples TRBV12-3 or TRBV12-4 to TRBJ2-3; possible D gene TRBD2, 7 bases. CDR3 length: 12 residues. Trimming shortened V by 6 bases and J by 7 bases, and 11 bases separated the two germline ends. The CDR3 sequence is CASSPGGHTQYF. The DNA for the CDR3 is TGTGCCAGCAGCCCGGGGGGCCATACGCAGTATTTT.

The V gene is TRBV21-1, the J gene TRBJ2-7; TRBD2, as called in the table, went unchecked against the DNA. TRBV21-1 is a recognized pseudogene. This CDR3 spans 15 amino acids. The CDR3, as DNA: TGTGCCAGCAGCAAAAACGGGAAATGTAGCTACGAGCAGTACTTC. This gives the protein CASSKNGKCSYEQYF.

V gene TRBV9 combines with J gene TRBJ1-6, with 9 bases fitting TRBD1. Unmatched junction bases numbered 10, after V lost 3 bases and J lost 9 bases. Germline CDR1 is SGDLS and CDR2 is YYNGEE. The CDR3 has 16 amino acids. Written as DNA, the CDR3 is TGTGCCAGCAGCGCCCGAGGAACAGGGGGCGGTTCACCCCTCCACTTT. Translating gives CASSARGTGGGSPLHF. Full variable domain (rest looked up from reference TRBV9 and TRBJ1-6): DSGVTQTPKHLITATGQRVTLRCSPRSGDLSVYWYQQSLDQGLQFLIQYYNGEERAKGNILERFSAQQFPDLHSELNLSSLELGDSALYFCASSARGTGGGSPLHFGNGTRLTVT.

This clone appeared once. Its ends do not fully match the called genes, so a read error is possible. The rearrangement links TRBV28 to TRBJ2-7; TRBD2 aligns across 8 bases. This CDR3 has 12 residues. The V gene's germline CDR1 is MDHEN and CDR2 SYDVKM. As DNA, the CDR3 is TGTGCCAGCAGTTTGCAGCGGGGGTTGGCCAATTTC. It codes for CASSLQRGLANF.

This chain joins TRBV5-4 and TRBJ1-3, with 8 nucleotides matching TRBD1. Germline V gives CDR1 SGHNT, CDR2 YYREEE (reference sequence). The CDR3 sequence is 16 residues long. Losses at the gene ends were 1 base for V and 2 bases for J; bases not matched to a gene: 5. The CDR3 coding sequence is TGTGCCAGCAGCTTGAACCAGGGGGCGCCTGGAAACACCATATATTTT. It specifies CASSLNQGAPGNTIYF.